Listed here is a single T cell receptor (beta chain). This clonotype was detected ten times or more. It lacks a known antigen. No quality values exist for individual bases; no much larger clone is one base distant. The sample's time point, from its label and the paper: newly diagnosed GD, antithyroid drugs for less than 3 months. For both TCR sequencing and RNA sequencing, RNA was extracted from PBMCs in TRIzol. The diagnosis of Graves' disease followed American Thyroid Association guidelines. Patients for the study were recruited at an endocrinology department in Xi'an, China. From each patient, around 9 milliliters of peripheral blood was collected into an EDTA anticoagulant tube. Ficoll Paque Plus density gradient separation was used to isolate PBMCs, and no further T cell sorting was performed. An Agilent 2100 Bioanalyzer and agarose gel were used to assess RNA quality, and a NanoDrop 2000 was used to measure RNA concentration.

The data stem from a study of regulatory T cells in long-lasting Graves disease (dated by TCRdb to about 2021). A note on the overall study: Patients with newly diagnosed Graves' disease had been on antithyroid drugs for under 3 months. The study was conducted in China and was registered as a clinical trial. A total of around 35 samples underwent TCR sequencing, from some 13 patients with persistent Graves' disease and 20 patients with newly diagnosed Graves' disease. This study used TCR sequencing and RNA sequencing of peripheral blood to compare persistent Graves' disease patients against newly diagnosed Graves' disease patients.

Beyond this particular receptor, the publication reports: Sequencing and analysis were restricted to the TCR beta chain. Compared with newly diagnosed patients, patients with persistent Graves' disease had lower TCR Shannon entropy and fewer highly expanded clones, which suggests clonal expansion. More public clonotypes were shared among persistent patients (over 2,500) than among newly diagnosed patients (roughly 1,000). The study examined only peripheral blood because the primary lesion, thyroid tissue, could not be accessed. TRBV28, TRBJ1-2 and TRBJ2-5 were preferentially used in persistent disease, while TRBV20-1 and TRBJ2-1 were favored in newly diagnosed disease. The small sample size was acknowledged by the authors as a limitation that may reduce accuracy.

The germline V gene (reference sequence) provides CDR1 SEHNR and CDR2 FQNEAQ. The CDR3 measures 13 amino acids from cysteine to phenylalanine. Of the read, only the CDR3 DNA is kept; its 39 bases are in frame from base 1. The germline V and J ends show losses of 3 bases and 2 bases respectively, and no gene match explains 0 bases of the junction. The library was made by multiplex PCR. For sequencing, an Illumina HiSeq 4000 was employed. TCR beta libraries were built with iRepertoire HTBI primers and Arm-PCR amplification of CDR3 regions. Gel purification was performed on PCR products prior to sequencing. The study's own analysis went as follows. Gene usage analysis of CDR3 amino acid clonotypes relied on the 55 to 80 TRBV and 15 or so TRBJ segments identified across samples. COPE and FqMerger were used to merge the filtered high-quality paired reads into contigs. BLAST was used to align contigs to IMGT TRBV, TRBD and TRBJ reference genes, and CDR3 was defined according to IMGT. Clonotypes above 0.1% frequency were classified as highly expanded clones. Shannon entropy served as the measure of repertoire diversity, while the Gini coefficient captured V-J evenness. Clonotypes shared by more than one individual were considered public. TCRdb cleaned the public reads at Q25 with fastp, built clones with MiXCR and kept in-frame beta chains. Merged by CDR3 protein, the rows form single entries marked with the most common genes and DNA. The authors' filters were not applied to this entry. The sample data list around 500,000 distinct CDR3 sequences, and about 14% of these were observed just once. The ten largest clonotypes hold 8.5% to 10% of the sample.

These data also featured in a second study, about T cells in Graves' hyperthyroidism and ophthalmopathy. Looking at the second paper: A patient counted as having stable Graves' hyperthyroidism if no progression to ophthalmopathy occurred over 18 months of follow-up. The hyperthyroidism patients were between 18 and 65 years old and newly diagnosed, with a disease duration of less than 2 months. Any patient with an uncontrolled infection, another autoimmune disease, pregnancy or lactation was excluded. Diagnoses relied on clinical symptoms, serum thyroxine and TRAb, thyroid ultrasound and orbital computed tomography. A first-round RT-PCR of the TCR CDR3 used the HTBI primer set with the Qiagen OneStep RT-PCR kit. Most expanded thyroid clonotypes (frequency above 0.001) were also detected in blood, suggesting blood repertoires may reflect thyroid immune responses. A model built on a 13 V-J signature distinguished ophthalmopathy from stable hyperthyroidism, reaching about 88% sensitivity and under 84% specificity in cross-validation and 80%/75% in testing. In validation, the model predicted progression to ophthalmopathy a median of 6.5 months before onset, with about 71% sensitivity and roughly 79% specificity. A discovery cohort of approximately 97 patients, fewer than 50 with Graves' ophthalmopathy and approximately 60 with stable Graves' hyperthyroidism, was used to find distinguishing TCR V-J signatures. Prospective prediction of ophthalmopathy was tested in an independent validation cohort consisting of fewer than 20 hyperthyroidism patients and around 16 patients who later progressed to ophthalmopathy. The 75 to 100 discovery patients were divided at random into training and test sets in a 7:3 ratio. Thyroid tissue and blood T-cell repertoires from six Graves' hyperthyroidism patients were also compared in the study. Following sampling, methimazole starting at 30 mg daily was given to hyperthyroidism patients, and high-dose intravenous methylprednisolone was given to ophthalmopathy patients. Libraries were constructed in a second round of multiplex PCR, after which size selection and purification were carried out. Libraries were sequenced paired-end with 100 bp reads on an Illumina HiSeq2000. SOAPnuke was used to process the raw data, removing reads that contained adapters or uncalled bases, had a mean Phred below 15, or lacked an exact match to the constant primer or identifier. COPE v1.2.5 was used to merge the high-quality paired reads, and each unique nucleotide sequence was defined as a clonotype. MiTCR v1.1 was used to align the clonotypes against IMGT TRBV, TRBD and TRBJ reference segments. The analysis was restricted to V-J combinations with a frequency above 0.0001, which together covered just over 99% of the repertoires. The TCS score was defined as F50 (clonal expansion) divided by E x V (chaos), with BLOSUM62-based TCRdist calculated between CDR3 peptides within each V-J. Welch's t-statistics and random forest reduced around 550 V-J features to 10 to 15, which were used in a naive Bayes classifier (R e1071). Sample size was not statistically predetermined, and blinding of investigators to group allocation was not performed. The paper describes TCR Vbeta CDR3 sequencing of 135 peripheral blood samples, made up of fewer than 50 ophthalmopathy patients, around 78 hyperthyroidism patients and approximately 17 progressor patients.

The V and J segments used are TRBV7-9 and TRBJ1-2; 7 bases in between match TRBD1. The source material was peripheral blood mononuclear cells (PBMCs), sampled at new diagnosis, from a patient treated with antithyroid drugs. This clonotype originated in a man aged 25 to 40 with Graves disease. Donor details come from another sample of the same person, matched by shared clones. CDR3 region: CASSLGQNYGYTF. In nucleotide form, the sequence is TGTGCCAGCAGCTTGGGACAGAACTATGGCTACACCTTC.